What follows are 25 T cell receptor beta chains derived from one specimen sequenced in a study of CD8+ T cells in alopecia areata. RNA was isolated and reverse transcribed to cDNA, the sequencing template. Using immunoSEQ multiplex PCR, the repertoire was profiled, and TCRdb retains in-frame clones only, with some absent. The sample gives 30,000 to 40,000 clones, 60% to 85% of which show up once; 15% to 20% is in the top ten. Sequencing used NKG2D-low CD8+ T cells sorted from blood. The receptors derive from a human donor with alopecia areata.

The rearrangement links TRBV29-1 to TRBJ2-7; 8 bases line up with TRBD1. Germline assignment: CDR1 SQVTM and CDR2 ANQGSEA. The CDR3 contains 15 residues. Trimming cost V 0 bases and J 0 bases; bases outside gene matches: 4. CDR3 sequence (DNA): TGCAGCGTTGAAGACAGGGACAGGAGCTCCTACGAGCAGTACTTC. Residues: CSVEDRDRSSYEQYF.

V usage is TRBV13 and J usage is TRBJ2-4, with D perhaps TRBD1 (6 bases). Germline loops: CDR1 PRHDT, CDR2 FYEKMQ (reference sequence). CDR3 length: 13 amino acids. Trimming removed 5 bases at V and 8 bases at J, with 13 bases between. CDR3 nucleotide sequence: TGTGCCAGCAGCATGGGGGCTGGCGACATTCAGTACTTC. Translated: CASSMGAGDIQYF.

This clone has just one count. This rearrangement joins TRBV7-9 to TRBJ2-2; 8 bases match TRBD1. Trimming at V came to 3 bases and at J to 2 bases, leaving 5 bases not matched to a gene. CDR1 is SEHNR and CDR2 is FQNEAQ in the germline V gene (reference sequence). The length of the CDR3 is 16 residues. CDR3 amino acids: CASSLTGTGNTGELFF. CDR3 DNA sequence: TGTGCCAGCAGCTTGACCGGGACAGGAAACACCGGGGAGCTGTTTTTT.

The J gene is TRBJ1-2, the V gene TRBV29-1; possible D gene TRBD1, 5 bases. The CDR3 contains 11 residues. Trimming took 0 bases from V and 10 from J, leaving 9 bases between them. Germline V CDR1 and CDR2: SQVTM, ANQGSEA. The CDR3 sequence: CSVEDQGAYTF. In DNA form, the CDR3 reads TGCAGCGTTGAAGATCAGGGTGCCTACACCTTC.

The chain is built from TRBV5-1 and TRBJ2-7; tentative D call: TRBD1 (6 bases). There are 13 residues in the CDR3. Germline lookup yields CDR1 SGHRS and CDR2 YFSETQ. Between the trimmed V and J ends, which lost 4 bases and 1 base, there was a span of 9 bases. The CDR3 DNA sequence: TGCGCCAGCAGCCCAGGGGTATCCTACGAGCAGTACTTC. Translating gives CASSPGVSYEQYF.

CDR3 amino acids: CASSKAPSNYGYTF. The CDR3 DNA is TGTGCCAGCAGCAAAGCACCCTCTAACTATGGCTACACCTTC. V usage is TRBV21-1 and J usage is TRBJ1-2. TRBV21-1 has pseudogene status. The CDR3 runs 14 residues.

This chain uses TRBV5-4 with TRBJ1-2; D remains ambiguous. CDR1 SGHNT and CDR2 YYREEE come from the germline V gene (reference sequence). The CDR3 totals 13 residues. V was cut by 1 base and J by 4 bases, with 8 bases left in between. CDR3 coding DNA: TGTGCCAGCAGCTTGTGGGTAGGCTATGGCTACACCTTC. The encoded protein is CASSLWVGYGYTF. Combining the CDR3 with reference TRBV5-4 and TRBJ1-2 gives the whole variable domain ETGVTQSPTHLIKTRGQQVTLRCSSQSGHNTVSWYQQALGQGPQFIFQYYREEENGRGNFPPRFSGLQFPNYSSELNVNALELDDSALYLCASSLWVGYGYTFGSGTRLTVV.

J is TRBJ2-1 and V is TRBV7-9; D possibly uses TRBD1 or TRBD2 (7 bases each). The CDR3 runs 16 residues. Germline CDR1 reads SEHNR; CDR2 reads FQNEAQ (reference sequence). Trimming removed 0 bases from V and 4 bases from J, with 13 bases in between. The CDR3 here is CASSLASGGEYNEQFF. CDR3 DNA: TGTGCCAGCAGCTTAGCATCAGGGGGGGAATACAATGAGCAGTTCTTC.

This clone occurred a few times. V usage is TRBV7-9 and J usage is TRBJ2-7; no firm D call. Germline CDR1 SEHNR, CDR2 FQNEAQ (reference sequence). The CDR3 has 11 amino acids. V gave up 7 bases and J gave up 4 bases, with 8 bases separating them. The CDR3 here is CASIRGYEQYF. In nucleotides, the CDR3 is TGTGCCAGCATCCGCGGTTACGAGCAGTACTTC.

V and J are TRBV27 and TRBJ2-2; tentative D call: TRBD2 (5 bases). Between the trimmed V and J ends, which lost 3 bases and 5 bases, there was a span of 7 bases. This CDR3 region has 13 residues. Germline V gives CDR1 MNHEY, CDR2 SMNVEV (reference sequence). Written as DNA, the CDR3 is TGTGCCAGCAGTTTCCGGGAAACCGGGGAGCTGTTTTTT. Protein: CASSFRETGELFF.

The chain employs TRBV27 and TRBJ2-7; TRBD2 matches 8 bases. Germline loops: CDR1 MNHEY, CDR2 SMNVEV (reference sequence). V lost 5 bases and J lost 7; bases outside the gene matches: 10. The CDR3 covers 14 residues. Here the CDR3 reads CASSLRAGGGEQYF. As DNA, the CDR3 is TGTGCCAGCAGTCTACGTGCGGGGGGCGGTGAGCAGTACTTC.

The rearrangement joins TRBV4-1 to TRBJ1-2, with D uncertain. This CDR3 spans 13 amino acids. The ends were cut back, 2 bases at V and 8 bases at J, with 12 bases in the middle. The germline V gene has CDR1 MGHRA and CDR2 YSYEKL. This CDR3 reads CASSQSRSGGYTF. The CDR3 region has the DNA TGCGCCAGCAGCCAATCCCGCTCGGGAGGCTACACCTTC.

The genes are TRBV4-2 and TRBJ2-3; D call uncertain. Germline V gene lookup returns CDR1 LGHNA and CDR2 YNFKEQ. The CDR3 length is 13 residues. Trimming stripped 8 bases from V and 4 bases from J, with 13 bases between. DNA of the CDR3: TGTGCCAGCCAAACGACGGGCGCAGATACGCAGTATTTT. Protein sequence: CASQTTGADTQYF.

CDR3 sequence: CASSSGHTEAFF. As DNA, the CDR3 is TGTGCCAGCAGCTCGGGGCACACTGAAGCTTTCTTT. This chain joins TRBV7-9 and TRBJ1-1, with D possibly being TRBD1 (5 bases). Deletions cut 4 bases from V and 3 bases from J, with 6 bases between. The germline gives CDR1 SEHNR, CDR2 FQNEAQ (reference sequence). The CDR3 contains 12 residues.

The chain combines TRBV7-9 with TRBJ2-3; D gene ambiguous. Germline loops: CDR1 SEHNR, CDR2 FQNEAQ (reference sequence). The CDR3 loop spans 15 amino acids. The germline V and J ends were trimmed by 1 base and 4 bases, with 12 bases remaining between them. The chain's CDR3 is CASSLGAQVSDTQYF. CDR3 sequence (DNA): TGTGCCAGCAGCTTAGGGGCTCAAGTTTCAGATACGCAGTATTTT.

V gene TRBV4-3 combines with J gene TRBJ2-3; 8 bases are shared with TRBD1. The germline CDR1 and CDR2 sequences are LGHNA and YSLEER. The CDR3 is 15 residues long. The ends lost 2 bases at V and 6 bases at J; junction bases unmatched: 7. In nucleotides, the CDR3 is TGCGCCAGCAGCCAACAAGACTACAGGGGGGATACGCAGTATTTT. Translation gives CASSQQDYRGDTQYF.

This chain joins TRBV27 and TRBJ1-6; D ambiguous. V lost 3 bases to trimming and J lost 6 bases, with 3 bases between them. The CDR3 has 12 residues. In germline, CDR1 is MNHEY, CDR2 SMNVEV (reference sequence). In DNA form, the CDR3 reads TGTGCCAGCAGTTTTTTTAATTCACCCCTCCACTTT. Translated: CASSFFNSPLHF.

This clone turned up a few times. The chain joins TRBV28 to TRBJ1-1, with D possibly TRBD1 on 6 matching bases. This CDR3 is built from 15 residues. Trimming removed 6 bases from V and 7 bases from J, with 21 bases in between. Germline CDR1 is MDHEN and CDR2 is SYDVKM. The DNA of the CDR3 is TGTGCCAGCAGCTTCGGACAGTTGGAGGGAGGTGAAGCTTTCTTT. Its translation is CASSFGQLEGGEAFF.

The chain employs TRBV27 and TRBJ1-5, with 10 positions matching TRBD1. CDR3 size: 15 residues. Germline CDR1 MNHEY, CDR2 SMNVEV (reference sequence). Losses at the gene ends were 2 bases for V and 9 bases for J; bases not matched to a gene: 7. CDR3 nucleotides: TGTGCCAGCAGTTTAGGATGGGACAGGGGTTCGCCCCAGCATTTT. Translated, it gives CASSLGWDRGSPQHF.

The gene calls are TRBV27 and TRBJ1-2; D may be TRBD1 (5 bases). The V end was cut by 0 bases, the J end by 6 bases, with 8 bases between. The CDR3 runs 13 residues. Germline V lookup: CDR1 MNHEY, CDR2 SMNVEV (reference sequence). As DNA, the CDR3 is TGTGCCAGCAGTTTATCTTGGGGGAATGGCTACACCTTC. As protein: CASSLSWGNGYTF.

The chain joins TRBV7-9 to TRBJ1-5; no clear D. The CDR3 covers 12 residues. V dropped 1 base and J dropped 3 bases, with 1 base sitting between them. The germline V gene has CDR1 SEHNR and CDR2 FQNEAQ (reference sequence). This CDR3 is CASSLDNQPQHF. Written as DNA, the CDR3 is TGTGCCAGCAGCTTAGACAATCAGCCCCAGCATTTT.

The V call is TRBV6-6, the J call TRBJ2-7; D unresolved. Germline loops: CDR1 MNHNY, CDR2 SVGAGI (reference sequence). This CDR3 spans 11 amino acids. Trimming took off 6 bases at V and 0 bases at J, with 3 bases between the two ends. In nucleotides, the CDR3 is TGTGCCAGCAGGTCCTCCTACGAGCAGTACTTC. Its protein product is CASRSSYEQYF.

As DNA, the CDR3 is TGTGCCAGCAGTTGGACAGGGGGCATCGATCAGCCCCAGCATTTT. It specifies CASSWTGGIDQPQHF. The chain combines TRBV28 with TRBJ1-5, with 11 bases lining up with TRBD1. V gave up 4 bases and J gave up 5 bases; unmatched junction bases: 4. The CDR3 loop spans 15 amino acids. Germline CDR1 is MDHEN and CDR2 is SYDVKM.

The chain carries TRBV13 and TRBJ2-2; 7 bases are shared with TRBD2. The CDR3 loop spans 17 amino acids. J lost 2 bases, V lost 5 bases, and 11 bases had no gene match. Germline V gene lookup returns CDR1 PRHDT and CDR2 FYEKMQ (reference sequence). CDR3 residues: CASSELTGGRNTGELFF. The CDR3 DNA sequence: TGTGCCAGCAGCGAACTCACCGGCGGGAGAAACACCGGGGAGCTGTTTTTT.

In this sample, this clone turned up once. V is TRBV7-6 and J is TRBJ2-7; 11 bases are shared with TRBD1. The CDR3 covers 16 residues. With V trimmed by 0 bases and J by 4 bases, 5 bases remained unmatched. CDR1 and CDR2 (germline): SGHVS, FNYEAQ. The CDR3 region is CASSLALGTGGYEQYF. The CDR3 DNA reads TGTGCCAGCAGCTTAGCGCTCGGGACAGGGGGGTACGAGCAGTACTTC.